This T cell receptor beta chain was identified in a study of response to subunit inactivated influenza vaccine. This clonotype was observed a few times. TCRdb re-analysed the RT-PCR reads in MiXCR, keeping a single row per CDR3 protein. This table holds 500,000 to 700,000 distinct CDR3 sequences, approximately 22% found once. The CDR3 covers 14 residues. CDR1 is MNHEY and CDR2 is SVGEGT in the germline V gene. Deletions cut 1 base from V and 4 bases from J, with 10 bases between. This sample was shared with a second study, whose subject was T cells expressing NK-cell markers. That work adds: A 5'RACE template switching approach incorporating UMIs was used to make TCR beta cDNA.

The chain recombines TRBV6-2 or TRBV6-3 with TRBJ1-1, with D maybe TRBD1 (5 bases). The clonotype comes from a man in his fifties or sixties who received an inactivated influenza vaccine. Here the sequenced sample was CD4+ T cells sorted from PBMCs, taken about 11 days after vaccination. CDR3 amino acids: CASSYFYGGTEAFF. Here the CDR3 DNA reads TGTGCCAGCAGTTACTTTTACGGGGGCACTGAAGCTTTCTTT.